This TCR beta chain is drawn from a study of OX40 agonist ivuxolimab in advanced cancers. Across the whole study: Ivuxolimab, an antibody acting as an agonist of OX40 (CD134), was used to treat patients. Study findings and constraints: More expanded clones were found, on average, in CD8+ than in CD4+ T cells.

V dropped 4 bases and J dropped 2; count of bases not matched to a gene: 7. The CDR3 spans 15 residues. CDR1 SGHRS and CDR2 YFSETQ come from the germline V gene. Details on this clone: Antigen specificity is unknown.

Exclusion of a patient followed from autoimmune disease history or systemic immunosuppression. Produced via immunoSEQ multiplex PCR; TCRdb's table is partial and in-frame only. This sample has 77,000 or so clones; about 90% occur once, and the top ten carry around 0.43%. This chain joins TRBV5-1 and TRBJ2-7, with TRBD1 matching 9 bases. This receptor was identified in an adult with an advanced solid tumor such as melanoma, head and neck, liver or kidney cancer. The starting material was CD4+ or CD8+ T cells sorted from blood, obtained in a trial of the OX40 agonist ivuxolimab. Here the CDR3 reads CASSATGGIPYEQYF. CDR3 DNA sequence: TGCGCCAGCAGCGCGACAGGGGGAATTCCCTACGAGCAGTACTTC.